This T cell receptor beta chain is drawn from a study of T cell responses to AZD1222 COVID-19 vaccine. Findings of the study overall: Per reports, nearly half of all spike-specific TCRs target regions that are unmutated in variants.

With respect to this clone: Antigen unknown.

The repertoire was sequenced with immunoSEQ multiplex PCR; TCRdb's copy has only in-frame clones and lacks some. This table holds approximately 140,000 clones, roughly 89% found once. The CDR3 is made up of 11 amino acids. The germline V and J ends were trimmed by 7 bases and 0 bases, with 0 bases remaining between them. CDR1 and CDR2 (germline): LNHDA, SQIVND (reference sequence). The sequence derives from an adult in good health. The sample was peripheral blood, taken on day 0 of AZD1222 vaccination. This sequence joins TRBV19 and TRBJ2-2; D is undetermined. In nucleotides, the CDR3 is TGTGCCAGTACGAACACCGGGGAGCTGTTTTTT. As protein: CASTNTGELFF.